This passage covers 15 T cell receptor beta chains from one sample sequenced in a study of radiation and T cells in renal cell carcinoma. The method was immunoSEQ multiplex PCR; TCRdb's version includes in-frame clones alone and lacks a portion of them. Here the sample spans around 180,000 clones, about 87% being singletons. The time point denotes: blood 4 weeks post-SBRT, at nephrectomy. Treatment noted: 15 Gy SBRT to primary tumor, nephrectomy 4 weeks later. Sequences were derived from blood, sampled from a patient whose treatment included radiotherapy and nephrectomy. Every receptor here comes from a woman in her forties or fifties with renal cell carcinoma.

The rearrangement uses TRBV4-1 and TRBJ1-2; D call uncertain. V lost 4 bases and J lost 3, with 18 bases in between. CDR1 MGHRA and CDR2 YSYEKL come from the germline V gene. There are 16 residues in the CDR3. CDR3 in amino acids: CASSPTRSGIHYGYTF. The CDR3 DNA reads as TGCGCCAGCAGCCCCACCCGGTCGGGGATCCACTATGGCTACACCTTC.

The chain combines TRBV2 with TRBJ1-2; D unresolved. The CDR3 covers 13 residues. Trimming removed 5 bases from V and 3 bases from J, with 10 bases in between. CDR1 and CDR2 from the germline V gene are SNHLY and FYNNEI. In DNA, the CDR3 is TGTGCCAGCAGTCTGGATGGATACTATGGCTACACCTTC. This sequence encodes CASSLDGYYGYTF.

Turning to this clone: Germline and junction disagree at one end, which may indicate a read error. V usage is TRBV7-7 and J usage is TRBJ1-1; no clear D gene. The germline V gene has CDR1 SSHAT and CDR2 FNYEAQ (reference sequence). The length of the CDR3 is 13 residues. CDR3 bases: TGTGCTAGCAGCTTAACTGCAGGCACTGAAGCTTTCTTT. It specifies CASSLTAGTEAFF.

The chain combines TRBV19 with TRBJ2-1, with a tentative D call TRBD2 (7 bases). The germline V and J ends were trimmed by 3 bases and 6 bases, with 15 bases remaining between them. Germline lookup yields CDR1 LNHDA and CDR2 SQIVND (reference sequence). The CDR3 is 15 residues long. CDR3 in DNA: TGTGCCAGTAGTATGGGGGGGGCGCTGGCCAATGAGCAGTTCTTC. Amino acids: CASSMGGALANEQFF.

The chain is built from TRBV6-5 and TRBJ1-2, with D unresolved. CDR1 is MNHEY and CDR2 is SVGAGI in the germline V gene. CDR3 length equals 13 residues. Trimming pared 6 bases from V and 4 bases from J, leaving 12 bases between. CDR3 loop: CASRTSSGYGYTF. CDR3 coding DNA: TGTGCCAGCAGGACGAGCTCTGGCTATGGCTACACCTTC.

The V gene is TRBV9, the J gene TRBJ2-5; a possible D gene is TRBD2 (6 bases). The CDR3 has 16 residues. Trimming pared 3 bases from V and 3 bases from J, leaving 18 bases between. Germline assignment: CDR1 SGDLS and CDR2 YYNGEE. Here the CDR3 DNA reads TGTGCCAGCAGCGCCCCCCCGGCGGGGAACAAAGAGACCCAGTACTTC. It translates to CASSAPPAGNKETQYF.

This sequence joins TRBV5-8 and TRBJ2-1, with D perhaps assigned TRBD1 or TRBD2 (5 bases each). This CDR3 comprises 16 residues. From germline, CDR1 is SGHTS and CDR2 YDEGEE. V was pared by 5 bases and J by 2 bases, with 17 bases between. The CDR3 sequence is CASSPQGKRAYNEQFF. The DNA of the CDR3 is TGTGCCAGCAGTCCTCAGGGAAAGAGGGCCTACAATGAGCAGTTCTTC.

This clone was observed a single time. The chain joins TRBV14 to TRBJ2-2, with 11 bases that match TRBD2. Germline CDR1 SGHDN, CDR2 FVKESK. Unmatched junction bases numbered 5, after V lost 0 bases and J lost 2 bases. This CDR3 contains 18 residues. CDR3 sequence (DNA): TGTGCCAGCAGCCAAGAAAAACTAGCGGGGGCTAACACCGGGGAGCTGTTTTTT. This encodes CASSQEKLAGANTGELFF.

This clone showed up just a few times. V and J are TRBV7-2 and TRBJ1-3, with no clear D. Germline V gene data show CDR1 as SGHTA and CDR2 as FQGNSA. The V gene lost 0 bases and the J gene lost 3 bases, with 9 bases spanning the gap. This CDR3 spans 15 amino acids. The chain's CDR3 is CASSLAQAGGNTIYF. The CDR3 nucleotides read TGTGCCAGCAGCTTAGCGCAGGCGGGTGGAAACACCATATATTTT.

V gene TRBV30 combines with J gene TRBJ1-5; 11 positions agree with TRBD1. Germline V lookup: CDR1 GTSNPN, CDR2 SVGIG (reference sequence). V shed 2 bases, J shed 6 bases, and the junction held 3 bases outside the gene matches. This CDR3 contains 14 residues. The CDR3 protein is CAWSRGTGGQPQHF. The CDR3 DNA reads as TGTGCCTGGAGTAGGGGGACAGGGGGTCAGCCCCAGCATTTT.

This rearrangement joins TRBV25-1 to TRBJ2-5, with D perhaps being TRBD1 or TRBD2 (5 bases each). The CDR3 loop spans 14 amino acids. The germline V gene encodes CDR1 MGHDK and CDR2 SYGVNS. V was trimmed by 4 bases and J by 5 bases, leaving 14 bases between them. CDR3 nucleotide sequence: TGTGCCAGCAGTGGAGGGGACGTAATGGAGACCCAGTACTTC. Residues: CASSGGDVMETQYF.

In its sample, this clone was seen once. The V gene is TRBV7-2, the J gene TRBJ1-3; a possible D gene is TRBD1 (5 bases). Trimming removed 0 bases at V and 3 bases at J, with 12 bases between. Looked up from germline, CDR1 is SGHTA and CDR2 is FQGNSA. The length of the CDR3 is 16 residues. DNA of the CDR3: TGTGCCAGCAGCTTAGCAGGCCAGGGAATTGGAAACACCATATATTTT. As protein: CASSLAGQGIGNTIYF.

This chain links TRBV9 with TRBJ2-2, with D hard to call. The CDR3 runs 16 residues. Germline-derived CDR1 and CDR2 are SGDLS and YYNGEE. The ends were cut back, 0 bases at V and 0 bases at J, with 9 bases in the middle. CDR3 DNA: TGTGCCAGCAGCGTAGCGGTAGTTACGAACACCGGGGAGCTGTTTTTT. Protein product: CASSVAVVTNTGELFF.

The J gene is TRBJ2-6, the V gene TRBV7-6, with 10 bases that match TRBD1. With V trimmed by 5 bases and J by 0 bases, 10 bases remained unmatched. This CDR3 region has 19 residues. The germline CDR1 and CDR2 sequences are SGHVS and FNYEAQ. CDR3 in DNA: TGTGCCAGCAGCCCCCGGTTGGGACAGGGGAACTCTGGGGCCAACGTCCTGACTTTC. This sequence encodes CASSPRLGQGNSGANVLTF.

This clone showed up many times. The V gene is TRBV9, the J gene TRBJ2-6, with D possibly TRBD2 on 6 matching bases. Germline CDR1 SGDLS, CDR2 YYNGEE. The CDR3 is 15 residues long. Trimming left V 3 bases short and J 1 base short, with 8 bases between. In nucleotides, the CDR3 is TGTGCCAGCAGCGCCGGGACTTCTGGGGCCAACGTCCTGACTTTC. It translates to CASSAGTSGANVLTF.